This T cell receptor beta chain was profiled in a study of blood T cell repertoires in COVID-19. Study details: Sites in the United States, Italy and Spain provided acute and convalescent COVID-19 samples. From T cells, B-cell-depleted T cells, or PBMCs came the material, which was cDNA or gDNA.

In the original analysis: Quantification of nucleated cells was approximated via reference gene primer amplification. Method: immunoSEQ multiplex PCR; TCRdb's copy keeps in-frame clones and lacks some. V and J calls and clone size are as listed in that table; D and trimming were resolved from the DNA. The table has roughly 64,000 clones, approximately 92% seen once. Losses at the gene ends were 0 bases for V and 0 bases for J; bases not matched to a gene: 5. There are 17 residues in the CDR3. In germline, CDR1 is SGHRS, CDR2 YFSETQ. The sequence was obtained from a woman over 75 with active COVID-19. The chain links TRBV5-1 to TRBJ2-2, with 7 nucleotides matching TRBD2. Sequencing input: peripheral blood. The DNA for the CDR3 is TGCGCCAGCAGCTTGGGTTGGCTAGCGGCGAACACCGGGGAGCTGTTTTTT. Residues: CASSLGWLAANTGELFF.